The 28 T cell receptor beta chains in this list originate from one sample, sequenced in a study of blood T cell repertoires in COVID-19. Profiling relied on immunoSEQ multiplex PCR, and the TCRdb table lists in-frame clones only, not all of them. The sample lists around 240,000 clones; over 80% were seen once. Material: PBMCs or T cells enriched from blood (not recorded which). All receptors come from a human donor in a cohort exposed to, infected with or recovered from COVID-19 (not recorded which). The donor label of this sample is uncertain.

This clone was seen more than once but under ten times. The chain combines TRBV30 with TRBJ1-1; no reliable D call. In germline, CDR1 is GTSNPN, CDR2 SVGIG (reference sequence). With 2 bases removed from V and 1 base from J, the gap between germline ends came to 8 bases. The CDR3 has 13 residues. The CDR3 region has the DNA TGTGCCTGGAGTTCGGGTCCGAACACTGAAGCTTTCTTT. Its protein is CAWSSGPNTEAFF. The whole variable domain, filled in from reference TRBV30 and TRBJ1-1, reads SQTIHQWPATLVQPVGSPLSLECTVEGTSNPNLYWYRQAAGRGLQLLFYSVGIGQISSEVPQNLSASRPQDRQFILSSKKLLLSDSGFYLCAWSSGPNTEAFFGQGTRLTVV.

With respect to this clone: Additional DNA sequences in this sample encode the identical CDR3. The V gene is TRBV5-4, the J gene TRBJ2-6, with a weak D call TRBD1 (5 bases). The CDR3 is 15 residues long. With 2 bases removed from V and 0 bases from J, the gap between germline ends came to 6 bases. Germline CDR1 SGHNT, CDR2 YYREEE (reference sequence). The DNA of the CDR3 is TGTGCCAGCAGCTTAGACAGCTCTGGGGCCAACGTCCTGACTTTC. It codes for CASSLDSSGANVLTF.

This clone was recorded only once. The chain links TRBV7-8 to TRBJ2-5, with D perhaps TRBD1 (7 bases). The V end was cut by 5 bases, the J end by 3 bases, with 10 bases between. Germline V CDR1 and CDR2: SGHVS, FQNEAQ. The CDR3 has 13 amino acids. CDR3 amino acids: CASSRGTEETQYF. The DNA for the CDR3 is TGTGCCAGCAGCCGGGGGACAGAAGAGACCCAGTACTTC.

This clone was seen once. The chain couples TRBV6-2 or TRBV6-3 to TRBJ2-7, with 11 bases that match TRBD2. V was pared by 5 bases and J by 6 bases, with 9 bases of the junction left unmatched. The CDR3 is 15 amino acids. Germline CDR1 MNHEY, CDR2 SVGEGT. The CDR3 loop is CASSQTSGGPTEQYF. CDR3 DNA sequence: TGTGCCAGCAGTCAAACTAGCGGGGGCCCTACCGAGCAGTACTTC.

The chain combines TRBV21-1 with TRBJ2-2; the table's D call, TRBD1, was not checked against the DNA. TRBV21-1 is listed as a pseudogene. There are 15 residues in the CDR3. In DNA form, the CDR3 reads TGTGCCAGCAGCCGGGACAGGGGGCCCTACCGGGAGCTGTTTTTT. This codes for CASSRDRGPYRELFF.

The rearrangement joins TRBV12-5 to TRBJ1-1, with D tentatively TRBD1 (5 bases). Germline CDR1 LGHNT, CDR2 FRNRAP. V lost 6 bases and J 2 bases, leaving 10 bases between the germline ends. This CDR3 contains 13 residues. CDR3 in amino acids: CASGLQANTEAFF. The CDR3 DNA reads TGTGCTAGTGGCCTACAGGCCAACACTGAAGCTTTCTTT.

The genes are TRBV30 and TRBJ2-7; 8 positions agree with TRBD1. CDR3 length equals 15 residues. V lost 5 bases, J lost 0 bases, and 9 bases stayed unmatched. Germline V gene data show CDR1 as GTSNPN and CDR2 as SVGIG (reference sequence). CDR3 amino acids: CAWVSPGTGSYEQYF. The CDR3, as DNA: TGTGCCTGGGTTTCTCCCGGGACAGGCTCCTACGAGCAGTACTTC.

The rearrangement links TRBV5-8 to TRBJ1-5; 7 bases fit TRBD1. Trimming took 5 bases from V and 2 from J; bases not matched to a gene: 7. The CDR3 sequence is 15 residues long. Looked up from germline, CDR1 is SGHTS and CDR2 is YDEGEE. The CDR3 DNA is TGTGCCAGCAGTTTTGGACAGGTGGGCAATCAGCCCCAGCATTTT. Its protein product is CASSFGQVGNQPQHF. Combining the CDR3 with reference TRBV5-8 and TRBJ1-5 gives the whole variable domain EAGVTQSPTHLIKTRGQQATLRCSPISGHTSVYWYQQALGLGLQFLLWYDEGEERNRGNFPPRFSGRQFPNYSSELNVNALELEDSALYLCASSFGQVGNQPQHFGDGTRLSIL.

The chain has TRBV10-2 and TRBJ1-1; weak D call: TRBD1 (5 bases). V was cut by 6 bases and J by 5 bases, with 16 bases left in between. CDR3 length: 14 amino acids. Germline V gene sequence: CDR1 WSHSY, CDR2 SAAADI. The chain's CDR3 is CASSGGAQVTEAFF. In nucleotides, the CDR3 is TGCGCCAGCAGCGGAGGGGCCCAGGTGACTGAAGCTTTCTTT.

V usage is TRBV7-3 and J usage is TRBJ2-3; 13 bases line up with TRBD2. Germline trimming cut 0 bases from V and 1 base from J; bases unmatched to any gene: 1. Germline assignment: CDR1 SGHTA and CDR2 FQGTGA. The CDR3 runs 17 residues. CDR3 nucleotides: TGTGCCAGCAGCTTAACTGGGACTAGCGGGGGCACAGATACGCAGTATTTT. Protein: CASSLTGTSGGTDTQYF. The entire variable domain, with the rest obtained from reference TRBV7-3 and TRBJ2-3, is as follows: GAGVSQTPSNKVTEKGKYVELRCDPISGHTALYWYRQSLGQGPEFLIYFQGTGAADDSGLPNDRFFAVRPEGSVSTLKIQRTERGDSAVYLCASSLTGTSGGTDTQYFGPGTRLTVL.

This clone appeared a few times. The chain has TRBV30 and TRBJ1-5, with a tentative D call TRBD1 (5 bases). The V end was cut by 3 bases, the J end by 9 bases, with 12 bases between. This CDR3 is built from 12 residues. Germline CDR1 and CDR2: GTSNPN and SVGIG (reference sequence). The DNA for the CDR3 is TGTGCCTGGAGAAGGGGCCCCGGGCCCCAGCATTTT. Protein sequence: CAWRRGPGPQHF.

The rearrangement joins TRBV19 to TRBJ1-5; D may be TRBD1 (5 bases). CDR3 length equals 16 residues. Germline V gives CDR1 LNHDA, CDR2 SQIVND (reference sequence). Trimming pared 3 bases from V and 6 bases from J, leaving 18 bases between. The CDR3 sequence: CASSIERAARGQPQHF. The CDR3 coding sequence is TGTGCCAGTAGTATTGAAAGGGCGGCTAGGGGTCAGCCCCAGCATTTT.

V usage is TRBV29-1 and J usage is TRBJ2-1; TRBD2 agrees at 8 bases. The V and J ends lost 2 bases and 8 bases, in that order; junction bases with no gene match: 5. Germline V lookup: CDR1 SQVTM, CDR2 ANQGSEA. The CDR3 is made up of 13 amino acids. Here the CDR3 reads CSVEPGGRDEQFF. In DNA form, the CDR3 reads TGCAGCGTTGAACCGGGGGGGAGGGATGAGCAGTTCTTC.

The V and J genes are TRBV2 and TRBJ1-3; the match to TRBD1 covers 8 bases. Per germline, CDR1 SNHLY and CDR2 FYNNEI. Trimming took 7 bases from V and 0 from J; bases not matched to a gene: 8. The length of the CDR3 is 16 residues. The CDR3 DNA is TGTGCCAGCACCCGGGACAGGATAAACTCTGGAAACACCATATATTTT. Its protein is CASTRDRINSGNTIYF.

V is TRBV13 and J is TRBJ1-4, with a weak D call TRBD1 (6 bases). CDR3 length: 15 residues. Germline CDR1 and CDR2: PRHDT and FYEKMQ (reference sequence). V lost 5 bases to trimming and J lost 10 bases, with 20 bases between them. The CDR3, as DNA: TGTGCCAGCAGCCTCCAGAGGGGCGTCAGGGGAAAACTGTTTTTT. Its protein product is CASSLQRGVRGKLFF.

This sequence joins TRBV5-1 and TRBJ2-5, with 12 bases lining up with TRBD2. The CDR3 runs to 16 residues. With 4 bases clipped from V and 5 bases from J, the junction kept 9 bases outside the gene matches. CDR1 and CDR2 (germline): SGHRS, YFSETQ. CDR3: CASSAGGLAGGETQYF. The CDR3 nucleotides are TGCGCCAGCAGCGCGGGCGGGCTAGCGGGGGGGGAGACCCAGTACTTC.

CDR3 in DNA: TGTGCCACCCGCCGGCGGGGGGACAATGAGCAGTTCTTC. It encodes CATRRRGDNEQFF. The gene calls are TRBV12-3 or TRBV12-4 and TRBJ2-1, with 8 bases that match TRBD2. This CDR3 spans 13 amino acids. V was clipped by 10 bases and J by 5 bases; unmatched bases: 7.

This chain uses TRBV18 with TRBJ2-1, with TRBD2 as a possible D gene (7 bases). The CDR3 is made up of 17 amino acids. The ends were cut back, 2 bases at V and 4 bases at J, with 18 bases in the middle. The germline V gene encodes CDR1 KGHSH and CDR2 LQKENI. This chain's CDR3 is CASSPSVGGGSYNEQFF. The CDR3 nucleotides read TGTGCCAGCTCACCATCTGTAGGGGGGGGCAGTTACAATGAGCAGTTCTTC.

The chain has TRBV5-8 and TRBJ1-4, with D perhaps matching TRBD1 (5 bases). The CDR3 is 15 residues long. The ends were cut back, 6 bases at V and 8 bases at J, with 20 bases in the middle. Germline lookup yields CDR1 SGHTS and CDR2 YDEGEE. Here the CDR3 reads CASTSYSGITEKLFF. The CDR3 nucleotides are TGTGCCAGCACCTCTTATTCAGGGATTACGGAAAAACTGTTTTTT.

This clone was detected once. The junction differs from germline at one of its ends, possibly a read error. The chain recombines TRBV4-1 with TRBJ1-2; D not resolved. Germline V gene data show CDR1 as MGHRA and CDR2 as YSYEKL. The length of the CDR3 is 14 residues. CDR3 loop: CASSEEWRVDGYTF. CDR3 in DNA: TGCGCCAGCAGCGAAGAATGGAGGGTAGATGGCTACACCTTC.

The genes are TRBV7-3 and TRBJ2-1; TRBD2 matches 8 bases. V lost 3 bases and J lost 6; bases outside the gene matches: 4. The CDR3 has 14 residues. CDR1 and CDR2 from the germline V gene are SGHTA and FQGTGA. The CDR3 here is CASSFSGEANEQFF. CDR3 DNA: TGTGCCAGCAGCTTTAGCGGGGAAGCCAATGAGCAGTTCTTC.

Written as DNA, the CDR3 is TGTGCCAGCAGCTTCGGAGCGAACACTGAAGCTTTCTTT. It translates to CASSFGANTEAFF. The V call is TRBV7-9, the J call TRBJ1-1; no firm D call. Germline V lookup: CDR1 SEHNR, CDR2 FQNEAQ (reference sequence). The CDR3 has 13 amino acids. The V gene lost 3 bases and the J gene lost 1 base, with 6 bases spanning the gap.

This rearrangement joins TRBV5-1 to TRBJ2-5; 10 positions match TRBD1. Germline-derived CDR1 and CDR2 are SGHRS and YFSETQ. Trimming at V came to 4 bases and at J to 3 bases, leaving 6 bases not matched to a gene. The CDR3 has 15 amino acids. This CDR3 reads CASSRLGTGEETQYF. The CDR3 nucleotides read TGCGCCAGCAGCCGATTGGGGACAGGGGAAGAGACCCAGTACTTC.

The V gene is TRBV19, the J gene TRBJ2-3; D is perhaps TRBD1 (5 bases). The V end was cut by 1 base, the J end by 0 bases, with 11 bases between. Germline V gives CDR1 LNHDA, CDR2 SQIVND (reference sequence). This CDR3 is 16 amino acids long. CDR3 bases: TGTGCCAGTAGTATAGGGCAGGGCACGAGCACAGATACGCAGTATTTT. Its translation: CASSIGQGTSTDTQYF.

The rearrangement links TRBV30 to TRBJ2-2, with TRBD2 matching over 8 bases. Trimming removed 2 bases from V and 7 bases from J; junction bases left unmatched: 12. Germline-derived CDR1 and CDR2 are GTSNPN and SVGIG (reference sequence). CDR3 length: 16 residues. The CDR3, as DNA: TGTGCCTGGAGTCTCTCGGGACTAGTGACGGTCGGGGAGCTGTTTTTT. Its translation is CAWSLSGLVTVGELFF.

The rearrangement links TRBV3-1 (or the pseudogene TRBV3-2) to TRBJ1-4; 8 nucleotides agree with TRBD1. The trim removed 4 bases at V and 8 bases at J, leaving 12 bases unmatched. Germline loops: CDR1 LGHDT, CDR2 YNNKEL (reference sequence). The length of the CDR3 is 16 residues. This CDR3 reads CASSRNPGTGSEKLFF. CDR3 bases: TGTGCCAGCAGCCGGAACCCCGGGACAGGATCCGAAAAACTGTTTTTT.

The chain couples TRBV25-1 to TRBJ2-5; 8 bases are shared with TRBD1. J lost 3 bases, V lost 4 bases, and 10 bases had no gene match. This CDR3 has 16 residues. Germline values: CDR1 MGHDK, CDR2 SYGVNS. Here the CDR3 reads CASSASQGTGEETQYF. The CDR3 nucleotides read TGTGCCAGCAGTGCTTCCCAAGGGACAGGTGAAGAGACCCAGTACTTC.

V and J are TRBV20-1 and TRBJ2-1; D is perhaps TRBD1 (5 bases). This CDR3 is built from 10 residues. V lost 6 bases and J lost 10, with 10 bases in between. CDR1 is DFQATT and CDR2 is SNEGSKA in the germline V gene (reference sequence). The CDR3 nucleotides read TGCAGTGCGGGGCTGTCAGAGCAGTTCTTC. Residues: CSAGLSEQFF.